What follows are 2 T cell receptor beta chains derived from one specimen sequenced in a study of control samples from healthy donors and cancer patients. Method: immunoSEQ multiplex PCR; TCRdb's copy keeps in-frame clones and lacks some. The sample shows about 96,000 clones, approximately 95% of them seen only once. Sequenced material: blood. Every receptor here comes from a man aged 18 to 29 in good health.

The J gene is TRBJ2-4, the V gene TRBV18; D may be TRBD1 or TRBD2 (5 bases each). Germline V gene data show CDR1 as KGHSH and CDR2 as LQKENI. Trimming stripped 2 bases from V and 0 bases from J, with 5 bases between. The CDR3 has 14 residues. Here the CDR3 reads CASSPGTAKNIQYF. The CDR3 DNA is TGTGCCAGCTCACCAGGGACAGCCAAAAACATTCAGTACTTC.

V gene TRBV7-9 combines with J gene TRBJ1-6, with 7 bases lining up with TRBD1. After removal of 5 bases from V and 0 bases from J, the junction contained 10 bases not matched to a gene. Germline values: CDR1 SEHNR, CDR2 FQNEAQ (reference sequence). CDR3 size: 18 residues. The CDR3 DNA is TGTGCCAGCAGCCGCTTCCGGACAGGCGTCTCCTATAATTCACCCCTCCACTTT. Translated, it gives CASSRFRTGVSYNSPLHF.